This entry lists 21 T cell receptor beta chains sequenced from one sample in a study of blood T cell repertoires in COVID-19. Only in-frame clones appear in the TCRdb table, and some are missing; sequencing was by immunoSEQ multiplex PCR. The sample has around 260,000 clones, about nine tenths seen once; the top ten hold around 3%. Sequencing was carried out using peripheral blood. All receptors derive from a woman in her twenties or thirties with active or convalescent COVID-19.

The V and J genes are TRBV19 and TRBJ1-4; TRBD1 might be the D (6 bases). The CDR3 is made up of 16 amino acids. The germline V and J ends were trimmed by 4 bases and 7 bases, with 19 bases remaining between them. Germline assignment: CDR1 LNHDA and CDR2 SQIVND (reference sequence). The CDR3 DNA follows: TGTGCCAGTAGTACGACCGGGACAAGAGGGGGTGAAAAACTGTTTTTT. As protein: CASSTTGTRGGEKLFF. Full variable domain (rest looked up from reference TRBV19 and TRBJ1-4): DGGITQSPKYLFRKEGQNVTLSCEQNLNHDAMYWYRQDPGQGLRLIYYSQIVNDFQKGDIAEGYSVSREKKESFPLTVTSAQKNPTAFYLCASSTTGTRGGEKLFFGSGTQLSVL.

In DNA form, the CDR3 reads TGTGCCAGTAGCCCAGTGGGGCAGGGAGGCTCCTACGAGCAGTACTTC. It yields the protein CASSPVGQGGSYEQYF. The V gene is TRBV19, the J gene TRBJ2-7; D possibly corresponds to TRBD2 (6 bases). The V gene's germline CDR1 is LNHDA and CDR2 SQIVND (reference sequence). The CDR3 extends over 16 amino acids. V lost 6 bases, J lost 0 bases, and 18 bases lay in between.

The chain has TRBV3-1 (or the pseudogene TRBV3-2) and TRBJ1-2; TRBD1 aligns across 8 bases. In germline, CDR1 is LGHDT, CDR2 YNNKEL (reference sequence). The junction had 8 bases not matched to a gene; V was cut back by 4 bases and J by 4 bases. The CDR3 has 15 amino acids. The chain's CDR3 is CASSRGQGIGYGYTF. CDR3 bases: TGTGCCAGCAGCCGCGGACAGGGTATCGGCTATGGCTACACCTTC.

J is TRBJ2-5 and V is TRBV3-1 (or the pseudogene TRBV3-2); no clear D. Between the trimmed V and J ends, which lost 0 bases and 10 bases, there was a span of 12 bases. Germline V gene data show CDR1 as LGHDT and CDR2 as YNNKEL (reference sequence). This CDR3 contains 13 residues. The CDR3 spells CASSQDAPLIQYF. As DNA, the CDR3 is TGTGCCAGCAGCCAAGATGCGCCACTGATCCAGTACTTC.

The J gene is TRBJ1-3, the V gene TRBV19; D gene uncertain. V was pared by 8 bases and J by 4 bases, with 18 bases between. The germline gives CDR1 LNHDA, CDR2 SQIVND (reference sequence). The CDR3 has 15 residues. CDR3 sequence: CASQDPRAGGNTIYF. CDR3 bases: TGTGCCAGTCAAGACCCACGGGCGGGCGGAAACACCATATATTTT.

The chain couples TRBV30 to TRBJ1-2; 8 bases align to TRBD1. V gave up 0 bases and J gave up 4 bases; unmatched junction bases: 4. Germline V gene lookup returns CDR1 GTSNPN and CDR2 SVGIG (reference sequence). The CDR3 is 14 amino acids. The CDR3 region is CAWSVLGTGYGYTF. The CDR3 nucleotides read TGTGCCTGGAGTGTACTTGGGACAGGCTATGGCTACACCTTC.

The rearrangement joins TRBV27 to TRBJ1-6; D remains ambiguous. From germline, CDR1 is MNHEY and CDR2 SMNVEV (reference sequence). CDR3 size: 14 residues. Trimming removed 5 bases from V and 5 bases from J, with 10 bases in between. CDR3 amino acids: CASSVRDDNSPLHF. The CDR3 DNA is TGTGCCAGCAGTGTCCGGGATGATAATTCACCCCTCCACTTT.

This clone was seen a handful of times. The chain joins TRBV6-2 or TRBV6-3 to TRBJ1-1; D is undetermined. CDR3 size: 13 residues. Germline V gene sequence: CDR1 MNHEY, CDR2 SVGEGT. Trimming removed 4 bases from V and 1 base from J, with 7 bases in between. The chain's CDR3 is CASSLTRNTEAFF. The CDR3 DNA reads as TGTGCCAGCAGTTTGACACGGAACACTGAAGCTTTCTTT.

CDR3 DNA: TGTGCCAGCAGCTTACTCCGAATGGCCGGGACTAGCGGTCCACCGGGGTTTTTT. Protein: CASSLLRMAGTSGPPGFF. The chain carries TRBV7-8 and TRBJ2-2; TRBD2 matches 11 bases. This CDR3 is 18 amino acids long. Germline V gene sequence: CDR1 SGHVS, CDR2 FQNEAQ. J was trimmed by 16 bases and V by 2 bases; bases with no gene match: 21. Looking up the rest from reference TRBV7-8 and TRBJ2-2 gives the full variable domain: GAGVSQSPRYKVAKRGQDVALRCDPISGHVSLFWYQQALGQGPEFLTYFQNEAQLDKSGLPSDRFFAERPEGSVSTLKIQRTQQEDSAVYLCASSLLRMAGTSGPPGFFGEGSRLTVL.

The gene calls are TRBV30 and TRBJ2-1; 8 bases match TRBD2. The CDR3 totals 16 residues. CDR1 and CDR2 from the germline V gene are GTSNPN and SVGIG (reference sequence). The V segment lost 3 bases and the J segment 0 bases; nucleotides outside the gene matches: 7. The CDR3 sequence: CAWRRRGGSSYNEQFF. Written as DNA, the CDR3 is TGTGCCTGGAGACGACGGGGGGGGAGCTCCTACAATGAGCAGTTCTTC.

The chain links TRBV3-1 (or the pseudogene TRBV3-2) to TRBJ2-5; 11 bases are shared with TRBD2. V lost 7 bases and J lost 3; bases outside the gene matches: 7. The germline V gene has CDR1 LGHDT and CDR2 YNNKEL (reference sequence). CDR3 length: 15 residues. The CDR3 coding sequence is TGTGCCAGCACACCGAGACTAGCGGGGAAAGAGACCCAGTACTTC. It is translated as CASTPRLAGKETQYF.

V and J are TRBV14 and TRBJ1-2, with 11 bases identical to TRBD1. The CDR3 is 13 amino acids. Germline V gene lookup returns CDR1 SGHDN and CDR2 FVKESK. V lost 6 bases to trimming and J lost 7 bases; unmatched junction nucleotides: 4. The CDR3 protein is CASSRDRGSGYTF. In DNA form, the CDR3 reads TGTGCCAGCAGTCGGGACAGGGGGTCTGGCTACACCTTC.

The chain has TRBV5-1 and TRBJ2-5, with 7 bases matching TRBD2. The CDR3 extends over 15 amino acids. Germline V gives CDR1 SGHRS, CDR2 YFSETQ. J gave up 5 bases and V 0 bases, and 7 bases lay outside the gene matches. CDR3 sequence (DNA): TGCGCCAGCAGCTTGGTGGGAGGGCGCATGGAGACCCAGTACTTC. Translation gives CASSLVGGRMETQYF.

The genes are TRBV4-3 and TRBJ1-1; D ambiguous. This CDR3 spans 14 amino acids. V shed 0 bases and J shed 6 bases, with 11 bases lying between them. Germline V gives CDR1 LGHNA, CDR2 YSLEER. DNA for the CDR3: TGCGCCAGCAGCCAAGATTCGGGAGGCGCTGAAGCTTTCTTT. Protein: CASSQDSGGAEAFF.

The CDR3 nucleotides read TGTGCCAGCACCCGGGACAGCCAAGAGACCCAGTACTTC. Protein sequence: CASTRDSQETQYF. V gene TRBV6-5 combines with J gene TRBJ2-5, with 7 bases that match TRBD1. V trimming: 7 bases; J trimming: 1 base; junction bases outside the gene matches: 3. The CDR3 totals 13 residues. CDR1 is MNHEY and CDR2 is SVGAGI in the germline V gene.

CDR3 in DNA: TGTGCCAGCAGTCTTCAACAGGTTAATTCACCCCTCCACTTT. It codes for CASSLQQVNSPLHF. The J gene is TRBJ1-6, the V gene TRBV6-5; a weak D match, TRBD1 (5 bases). The CDR3 runs 14 residues. The germline V gene encodes CDR1 MNHEY and CDR2 SVGAGI. V was clipped by 5 bases and J by 6 bases, with 11 bases between them.

The DNA for the CDR3 is TGTGCCAGCAGTTACGTGGGTTACGGGGAGACCCAGTACTTC. It specifies CASSYVGYGETQYF. The chain carries TRBV6-2 or TRBV6-3 and TRBJ2-5; no clear D. The length of the CDR3 is 14 residues. Germline assignment: CDR1 MNHEY and CDR2 SVGEGT. V lost 2 bases and J lost 5, with 12 bases in between.

The chain has TRBV30 and TRBJ1-1; 12 bases align to TRBD1. V trimming: 2 bases; J trimming: 5 bases; junction bases outside the gene matches: 6. The CDR3 has 15 residues. Germline CDR1 GTSNPN, CDR2 SVGIG (reference sequence). CDR3: CAWSSGQGAMTEAFF. The CDR3 DNA is TGTGCCTGGAGTTCGGGACAGGGGGCCATGACTGAAGCTTTCTTT.

The J gene is TRBJ2-4, the V gene TRBV7-2, with 8 bases matching TRBD2. After removal of 4 bases from V and 1 base from J, the junction contained 3 bases not matched to a gene. The CDR3 extends over 15 amino acids. In germline, CDR1 is SGHTA, CDR2 FQGNSA. The CDR3 sequence is CASSSRGGAKNIQYF. The DNA for the CDR3 is TGTGCCAGCAGCTCTCGCGGGGGGGCCAAAAACATTCAGTACTTC.

This rearrangement joins TRBV6-5 to TRBJ1-3; D perhaps matches TRBD1 (6 bases). The germline V gene encodes CDR1 MNHEY and CDR2 SVGAGI. This CDR3 is built from 15 residues. V was trimmed by 8 bases and J by 4 bases, leaving 18 bases between them. This chain's CDR3 is CASGQGLLGGNTIYF. CDR3 nucleotide sequence: TGTGCCAGCGGCCAGGGGCTACTGGGGGGAAACACCATATATTTT.

CDR3 sequence reads: CASSRTASYEQYF. DNA for the CDR3: TGTGCCAGCAGTCGGACAGCGTCCTACGAGCAGTACTTC. The chain has TRBV6-5 and TRBJ2-7; weak D call: TRBD1 (6 bases). Germline CDR1 is MNHEY and CDR2 is SVGAGI. This CDR3 region has 13 residues. Trimming cost V 5 bases and J 1 base, with 9 bases left between them.